What follows are 3 T cell receptor beta chains derived from one specimen sequenced in a study of T cell responses to AZD1222 COVID-19 vaccine (dated by TCRdb to the early 2020s). Library prep was done by the immunoSEQ multiplex PCR assay. TCRdb holds this immuneACCESS table with in-frame rearrangements only. Some clones are missing; in checked studies, unresolved V genes explain under half, and the rest has no known cause. Here the sample has about 140,000 clones; approximately 93% occur a single time. The ten largest clones take up around 10% of the sample. The time point label corresponds to: sample from adult after SARS-CoV-2 infection, after symptom onset. The source material was peripheral blood, sampled after recovery from COVID-19. Source of these receptors: an adult who had recovered from COVID-19.

J is TRBJ2-3 and V is TRBV9; 9 bases are shared with TRBD2. CDR1 and CDR2 (germline): SGDLS, YYNGEE. The CDR3 totals 16 residues. V was clipped by 4 bases and J by 1 base; unmatched bases: 7. CDR3 DNA: TGTGCCAGCAGCCTCTATAGCGGGAGAGGCACAGATACGCAGTATTTT. This sequence encodes CASSLYSGRGTDTQYF.

V and J are TRBV28 and TRBJ1-1; D is unclear. Deletions cut 7 bases from V and 5 bases from J, with 23 bases between. The germline V gene encodes CDR1 MDHEN and CDR2 SYDVKM. The CDR3 runs 16 residues. CDR3 nucleotide sequence: TGTGCCAGCATCTTTGCCGGATTAGGTAAAAGTACTGAAGCTTTCTTT. Protein product: CASIFAGLGKSTEAFF.

V and J are TRBV5-6 and TRBJ1-4, with TRBD1 as a possible D gene (5 bases). Germline V lookup: CDR1 SGHDT, CDR2 YYEEEE. The V end lost 2 bases, the J end lost 7 bases, and 12 bases lay between the germline ends. The CDR3 totals 14 residues. The CDR3 region is CASSFRGLGEKLFF. The CDR3, as DNA: TGTGCCAGCAGCTTCCGGGGACTTGGTGAAAAACTGTTTTTT.